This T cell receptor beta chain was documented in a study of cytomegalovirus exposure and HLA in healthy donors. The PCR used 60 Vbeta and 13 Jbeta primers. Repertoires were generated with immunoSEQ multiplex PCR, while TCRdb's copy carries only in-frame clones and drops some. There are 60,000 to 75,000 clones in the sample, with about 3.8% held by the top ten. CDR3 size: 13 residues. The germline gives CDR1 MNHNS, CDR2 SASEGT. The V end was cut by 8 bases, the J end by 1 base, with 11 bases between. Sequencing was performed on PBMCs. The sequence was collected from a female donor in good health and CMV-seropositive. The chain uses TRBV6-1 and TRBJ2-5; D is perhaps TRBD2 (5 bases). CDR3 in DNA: TGTGCCAGCCTCCGTGAGGGCCAAGAGACCCAGTACTTC. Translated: CASLREGQETQYF.